This T cell receptor beta chain emerged from a study of identical twins. General study findings and limits: The authors noted that invariant MAIT and iNKT cells could partly confound zero-insertion analyses. For cord blood, abundant beta clonotypes had fewer insertions, unlike memory repertoires, which showed none.

Using its own MiXCR run on the 5' RACE reads, TCRdb lists one record per CDR3 protein. The table records 1.5 million to 2 million distinct CDR3 sequences, more than 30% of them present only once. Note on this clonotype: The antigen is not known.

The sequenced sample consisted of cord blood. This sequence originates from a newborn girl in good health.

The CDR3 sequence is CASSWGLAVYNEQFF. The DNA for the CDR3 is TGTGCCAGCAGCTGGGGACTAGCGGTCTACAATGAGCAGTTCTTC. The chain links TRBV12-3 or TRBV12-4 to TRBJ2-1, with TRBD2 matching over 11 bases. This CDR3 region has 15 residues. The junction had 4 bases not matched to a gene; V was cut back by 6 bases and J by 3 bases.